This passage covers 30 T cell receptor beta chains from one sample sequenced in a study of OX40 agonist ivuxolimab in advanced cancers. Some clones are missing from TCRdb's copy, which holds only in-frame ones; the method was immunoSEQ multiplex PCR. In the table there are some 59,000 clones, around 90% of which are singletons. This material consisted of CD4+ or CD8+ T cells sorted from blood, taken in a trial of the OX40 agonist ivuxolimab. These receptors were obtained from an adult with an advanced solid tumor such as melanoma, head and neck, liver or kidney cancer.

The CDR3 spells CASSSRTGPNEKLFF. The CDR3 nucleotides are TGTGCCAGCAGCTCCCGGACAGGCCCTAATGAAAAACTGTTTTTT. This chain connects TRBV7-8 to TRBJ1-4, with 7 bases matching TRBD1. In germline, CDR1 is SGHVS, CDR2 FQNEAQ. The CDR3 loop spans 15 amino acids. The V segment lost 4 bases and the J segment 3 bases; nucleotides outside the gene matches: 5.

This clone was detected a few times. CDR3 protein: CASSDRGEQYF. Written as DNA, the CDR3 is TGTGCCAGCAGCGACAGGGGCGAGCAGTACTTC. The chain employs TRBV7-6 and TRBJ2-7; TRBD1 agrees at 8 bases. Trimming took 5 bases from V and 6 from J; bases not matched to a gene: 0. There are 11 residues in the CDR3. Per germline, CDR1 SGHVS and CDR2 FNYEAQ.

The chain combines TRBV7-9 with TRBJ2-1; no definite D call. Trimming took 5 bases from V and 0 from J, leaving 11 bases between them. Germline CDR1 is SEHNR and CDR2 is FQNEAQ (reference sequence). The CDR3 is made up of 15 amino acids. Here the CDR3 reads CASSLAMSSYNEQFF. In DNA form, the CDR3 reads TGTGCCAGCAGCCTGGCGATGAGCTCCTACAATGAGCAGTTCTTC.

The J gene is TRBJ2-1, the V gene TRBV2, with D maybe TRBD2 (6 bases). CDR3 size: 18 residues. Germline V gene sequence: CDR1 SNHLY, CDR2 FYNNEI. The V and J ends lost 2 bases and 0 bases respectively, with 17 bases between them. The CDR3 loop is CASSESSMGRSSYNEQFF. The CDR3 DNA reads TGTGCCAGCAGTGAAAGTTCTATGGGGAGGTCCTCCTACAATGAGCAGTTCTTC.

V is TRBV5-6 and J is TRBJ2-5; D unresolved. The germline V gene encodes CDR1 SGHDT and CDR2 YYEEEE. The V gene lost 3 bases and the J gene lost 2 bases, with 11 bases spanning the gap. The CDR3 length is 14 residues. In DNA, the CDR3 is TGTGCCAGCAGCTCGTTAGGTTGGCAAGAGACCCAGTACTTC. Translating it yields CASSSLGWQETQYF.

A remark on this clone: One end of the junction fails to match germline, which may point to a read error. The sample holds other DNA sequences that translate to the same CDR3. The J gene is TRBJ2-7, the V gene TRBV6-5, with D possibly TRBD2 on 6 matching bases. The CDR3 length is 15 residues. Germline V gene lookup returns CDR1 MNHEY and CDR2 SVGAGI. In DNA, the CDR3 is TGTGCCAGCAGCCGCCGGGGGAGAAGCTCCTATGAGCAGTACTTC. This sequence encodes CASSRRGRSSYEQYF.

The rearrangement joins TRBV2 to TRBJ2-2; unclear D gene. Germline-derived CDR1 and CDR2 are SNHLY and FYNNEI. V was trimmed by 7 bases and J by 7 bases, leaving 16 bases between them. This CDR3 is built from 14 residues. The DNA for the CDR3 is TGTGCCAGCATGCAGGACCAGGCCTACGGGGAGCTGTTTTTT. Protein: CASMQDQAYGELFF.

By proportion, this clone is medium-sized (0.01 to 0.1%). The chain employs TRBV7-6 and TRBJ1-3; D not resolved. This CDR3 has 13 residues. CDR1 SGHVS and CDR2 FNYEAQ come from the germline V gene. Between the trimmed V and J ends, which lost 7 bases and 0 bases, there was a span of 7 bases. The CDR3 coding sequence is TGTGCCAGCACTTCCGGCTCTGGAAACACCATATATTTT. This translates into CASTSGSGNTIYF.

This chain joins TRBV5-1 and TRBJ1-1; D is unresolved. The CDR3 totals 14 residues. Germline V lookup: CDR1 SGHRS, CDR2 YFSETQ. V lost 2 bases, J lost 0 bases, and 8 bases lay in between. The CDR3 coding sequence is TGCGCCAGCAGCTTTGCGGCGATGAACACTGAAGCTTTCTTT. It translates to CASSFAAMNTEAFF. Supplemented by reference TRBV5-1 and TRBJ1-1, the full variable domain reads KAGVTQTPRYLIKTRGQQVTLSCSPISGHRSVSWYQQTPGQGLQFLFEYFSETQRNKGNFPGRFSGRQFSNSRSEMNVSTLELGDSALYLCASSFAAMNTEAFFGQGTRLTVV.

V is TRBV2 and J is TRBJ2-1; 7 bases are a match to TRBD2. Germline CDR1 and CDR2: SNHLY and FYNNEI. Germline trimming cut 4 bases from V and 12 bases from J; bases unmatched to any gene: 9. There are 13 residues in the CDR3. The CDR3 region is CASSAQAGEVQFF. The CDR3 region has the DNA TGTGCCAGCAGTGCCCAGGCGGGGGAGGTGCAGTTCTTC.

This rearrangement joins TRBV18 to TRBJ2-5; tentative D call: TRBD2 (7 bases). The germline V gene encodes CDR1 KGHSH and CDR2 LQKENI. Between the trimmed V and J ends, which lost 8 bases and 5 bases, there was a span of 21 bases. The length of the CDR3 is 15 residues. CDR3 sequence: CASRHLGGALETQYF. In nucleotides, the CDR3 is TGTGCCAGCCGCCACCTTGGGGGGGCTTTGGAGACCCAGTACTTC. The full variable domain, rest sourced from reference TRBV18 and TRBJ2-5, is NAGVMQNPRHLVRRRGQEARLRCSPMKGHSHVYWYRQLPEEGLKFMVYLQKENIIDESGMPKERFSAEFPKEGPSILRIQQVVRGDSAAYFCASRHLGGALETQYFGPGTRLLVL.

The chain links TRBV5-1 to TRBJ1-6; 7 bases line up with TRBD1. CDR1 and CDR2 from the germline V gene are SGHRS and YFSETQ. J gave up 7 bases and V 4 bases, and 11 bases lay outside the gene matches. This CDR3 has 16 residues. CDR3 loop: CASSHSLGTDNSPLHF. The DNA of the CDR3 is TGCGCCAGCAGCCATTCCCTCGGGACAGACAATTCACCCCTCCACTTT. The variable domain in full, with the rest retrieved from reference TRBV5-1 and TRBJ1-6, is KAGVTQTPRYLIKTRGQQVTLSCSPISGHRSVSWYQQTPGQGLQFLFEYFSETQRNKGNFPGRFSGRQFSNSRSEMNVSTLELGDSALYLCASSHSLGTDNSPLHFGNGTRLTVT.

V is TRBV30 and J is TRBJ1-2; 8 bases are a match to TRBD1. This CDR3 comprises 14 residues. The germline CDR1 and CDR2 sequences are GTSNPN and SVGIG (reference sequence). J was trimmed by 6 bases and V by 1 base; bases with no gene match: 7. As DNA, the CDR3 is TGTGCCTGGAGTGCCCCGGACAGGGTAGATGGCTACACCTTC. Protein product: CAWSAPDRVDGYTF.

This clone was seen more than once but under ten times. The chain couples TRBV19 to TRBJ2-3, with TRBD2 matching over 9 bases. The germline V gene encodes CDR1 LNHDA and CDR2 SQIVND (reference sequence). The CDR3 consists of 15 residues. Unmatched junction bases numbered 9, after V lost 3 bases and J lost 8 bases. CDR3 in amino acids: CASSISLAGTRTQYF. CDR3 nucleotide sequence: TGTGCCAGTAGTATTAGCCTAGCGGGAACGCGTACGCAGTATTTT. Filled out from reference TRBV19 and TRBJ2-3, the complete variable domain reads DGGITQSPKYLFRKEGQNVTLSCEQNLNHDAMYWYRQDPGQGLRLIYYSQIVNDFQKGDIAEGYSVSREKKESFPLTVTSAQKNPTAFYLCASSISLAGTRTQYFGPGTRLTVL.

This clone was seen just once. V usage is TRBV9 and J usage is TRBJ1-6; no reliable D call. The CDR3 is made up of 14 amino acids. From germline, CDR1 is SGDLS and CDR2 YYNGEE. V gave up 0 bases and J gave up 5 bases, with 6 bases separating them. The CDR3 loop is CASSVGNNNSPLHF. The CDR3 bases are TGTGCCAGCAGCGTAGGTAACAATAATTCACCCCTCCACTTT.

The rearrangement uses TRBV7-3 and TRBJ2-1; 9 bases match TRBD2. CDR1 is SGHTA, CDR2 FQGTGA, per germline. The CDR3 consists of 15 residues. The V segment lost 6 bases and the J segment 4 bases; nucleotides outside the gene matches: 7. As DNA, the CDR3 is TGTGCCAGCAGGGCTAGCGGGAACTCTTACAATGAGCAGTTCTTC. It codes for CASRASGNSYNEQFF. The full variable domain, with the rest looked up from reference TRBV7-3 and TRBJ2-1, is GAGVSQTPSNKVTEKGKYVELRCDPISGHTALYWYRQSLGQGPEFLIYFQGTGAADDSGLPNDRFFAVRPEGSVSTLKIQRTERGDSAVYLCASRASGNSYNEQFFGPGTRLTVL.

This clone occurred once. The genes are TRBV4-2 and TRBJ2-7; 7 nucleotides align to TRBD2. The CDR3 length is 14 residues. The germline V gene encodes CDR1 LGHNA and CDR2 YNFKEQ. The V segment lost 5 bases and the J segment 2 bases; nucleotides outside the gene matches: 6. CDR3 in DNA: TGTGCCAGCAGCGGTATCGGGACTACCTACGAGCAGTACTTC. Its protein is CASSGIGTTYEQYF.

The chain carries TRBV19 and TRBJ2-5; TRBD2 agrees at 7 bases. The germline V gene encodes CDR1 LNHDA and CDR2 SQIVND (reference sequence). This CDR3 spans 14 amino acids. The junction had 8 bases not matched to a gene; V was cut back by 5 bases and J by 5 bases. The CDR3 bases are TGTGCCAGTAGTGGAGGCGCAGCGGGGGAGACCCAGTACTTC. Its translation: CASSGGAAGETQYF.

The chain carries TRBV7-2 and TRBJ2-2, with D possibly TRBD2 on 7 matching bases. This CDR3 comprises 19 residues. Germline values: CDR1 SGHTA, CDR2 FQGNSA. V dropped 3 bases and J dropped 2 bases, with 22 bases sitting between them. The CDR3 coding sequence is TGTGCCAGCAGCTTTTATGGGGGGGCGTCTAGATTAAACACCGGGGAGCTGTTTTTT. It encodes CASSFYGGASRLNTGELFF. Based on the CDR3 plus reference TRBV7-2 and TRBJ2-2, the full variable domain is GAGVSQSPSNKVTEKGKDVELRCDPISGHTALYWYRQSLGQGLEFLIYFQGNSAPDKSGLPSDRFSAERTGGSVSTLTIQRTQQEDSAVYLCASSFYGGASRLNTGELFFGEGSRLTVL.

This clone was counted once. The chain recombines TRBV7-3 with TRBJ2-5, with 8 bases that match TRBD1. V lost 5 bases to trimming and J lost 4 bases; unmatched junction nucleotides: 3. CDR1 SGHTA and CDR2 FQGTGA come from the germline V gene. The CDR3 length is 13 residues. CDR3 protein: CASSRGQGETQYF. The CDR3, as DNA: TGTGCCAGCAGCCGTGGACAGGGAGAGACCCAGTACTTC.

The J gene is TRBJ2-2, the V gene TRBV30; 9 bases match TRBD2. The CDR3 totals 14 residues. Germline V gene data show CDR1 as GTSNPN and CDR2 as SVGIG (reference sequence). V shed 4 bases and J 5 bases; nucleotides not matched to a gene: 5. The CDR3 coding sequence is TGTGCCTGGAATAGCGGGAGCCATACCGGGGAGCTGTTTTTT. Translating it yields CAWNSGSHTGELFF.

The gene calls are TRBV5-1 and TRBJ2-3, with 13 bases fitting TRBD2. Germline CDR1 reads SGHRS; CDR2 reads YFSETQ. The CDR3 sequence is 14 residues long. The J segment lost 4 bases and the V segment lost 6 bases, leaving 2 bases of the junction unmatched. The CDR3 is CASKTSGRADTQYF. CDR3 nucleotide sequence: TGCGCCAGCAAAACTAGCGGGAGGGCAGATACGCAGTATTTT.

Details on this clone: Other DNA variants within this sample encode the same CDR3. The rearrangement uses TRBV9 and TRBJ2-3; 10 bases line up with TRBD2. The V gene end was trimmed by 3 bases and the J gene end by 1 base; junction bases not matched to a gene: 2. The length of the CDR3 is 15 residues. Germline CDR1 and CDR2: SGDLS and YYNGEE. In DNA, the CDR3 is TGTGCCAGCAGCGGCGGGACTAGCGGCACAGATACGCAGTATTTT. This codes for CASSGGTSGTDTQYF.

The gene calls are TRBV6-5 and TRBJ2-7, with D possibly TRBD1 on 6 matching bases. The germline V gene has CDR1 MNHEY and CDR2 SVGAGI. The V gene lost 6 bases and the J gene lost 0 bases, with 15 bases spanning the gap. This CDR3 spans 15 amino acids. CDR3 protein: CASRSPGQSSYEQYF. CDR3 DNA sequence: TGTGCCAGCAGATCCCCGGGACAAAGCTCCTACGAGCAGTACTTC.

The chain combines TRBV11-2 with TRBJ2-2, with TRBD2 as a possible D gene (5 bases). CDR3 length equals 15 residues. V lost 3 bases and J lost 3, with 11 bases in between. Germline V CDR1 and CDR2: SGHAT, FQNNGV. The CDR3 bases are TGTGCCAGCAGCTTTATGGGGAGATACACCGGGGAGCTGTTTTTT. It is translated as CASSFMGRYTGELFF.

V gene TRBV5-7 combines with J gene TRBJ1-5, with a tentative D call TRBD1 (5 bases). TRBV5-7 is recorded as an ORF, its role being uncertain. The V gene lost 2 bases and the J gene lost 4 bases, with 19 bases spanning the gap. CDR3 length: 17 amino acids. The CDR3 sequence is CASSFPIAGYTNQPQHF. CDR3 in DNA: TGTGCCAGCAGCTTTCCGATTGCAGGGTACACTAATCAGCCCCAGCATTTT.

The chain is built from TRBV7-9 and TRBJ2-5; D is possibly TRBD2 (5 bases). V lost 2 bases and J 4 bases, leaving 14 bases between the germline ends. The CDR3 runs 15 residues. Germline V gene sequence: CDR1 SEHNR, CDR2 FQNEAQ (reference sequence). The DNA of the CDR3 is TGTGCCAGCAGCTTATTAGGGAGCGTAGGAGAGACCCAGTACTTC. Translating gives CASSLLGSVGETQYF.

J is TRBJ1-6 and V is TRBV2; tentatively, D is TRBD1 (5 bases). Per the germline V gene, CDR1 is SNHLY and CDR2 is FYNNEI. The CDR3 has 16 residues. V dropped 2 bases and J dropped 0 bases, with 8 bases sitting between them. The CDR3 DNA is TGTGCCAGCAGTGAAAGACAGAGCTCCTATAATTCACCCCTCCACTTT. It translates to CASSERQSSYNSPLHF.

The V call is TRBV5-1, the J call TRBJ2-7; 7 bases are shared with TRBD1. The ends lost 2 bases at V and 0 bases at J; junction bases unmatched: 5. Germline V gene sequence: CDR1 SGHRS, CDR2 YFSETQ. The CDR3 is 15 amino acids. The CDR3 bases are TGCGCCAGCAGCTTACAGGGGACGAGCTCCTACGAGCAGTACTTC. It specifies CASSLQGTSSYEQYF.

This sequence joins TRBV6-6 and TRBJ2-7; a weak D match, TRBD1 (6 bases). The germline gives CDR1 MNHNY, CDR2 SVGAGI (reference sequence). The CDR3 is made up of 15 amino acids. V lost 2 bases to trimming and J lost 0 bases, with 11 bases between them. CDR3 sequence: CASSYQTGSSYEQYF. The CDR3 coding sequence is TGTGCCAGCAGTTACCAGACAGGAAGCTCCTACGAGCAGTACTTC.